Presented here are 27 T cell receptor beta chains from one specimen sequenced in a study of vaccination and CD4 T cells after COVID-19. Which antigens these TCRs recognize remains unknown. As for treatment: roughly ten-day PBMC culture with coronavirus spike peptide pools or control peptides (ViraFEST assay). The Oncomine TCR Beta short-read assay was applied to DNA of cultured CD4+ T cells. TCRdb re-analysed the PCR reads in MiXCR, keeping a single row per CDR3 protein. The table has 10,000 to 15,000 distinct CDR3 sequences, just under 75% seen once. Sequencing input: CD4+ T cells from blood, cultured in vitro. The receptor set was obtained from a human donor who had recovered from COVID-19.

This chain links TRBV24-1 with TRBJ2-3; TRBD2 matches 7 bases. The CDR3 has 15 residues. The junction had 5 bases not matched to a gene; V was cut back by 5 bases and J by 1 base. Germline-derived CDR1 and CDR2 are KGHDR and SFDVKD. The CDR3 coding sequence is TGTGCCACCAGTGTGGGGGGGTCTGGCACAGATACGCAGTATTTT. It translates to CATSVGGSGTDTQYF.

This clonotype was detected once. This chain joins TRBV2 and TRBJ2-6; D is unresolved. CDR1 and CDR2 (germline): SNHLY, FYNNEI. V gave up 5 bases and J gave up 1 base, with 9 bases separating them. The CDR3 covers 15 residues. CDR3 bases: TGTGCCAGCAGTCTCGACCCATCTGGGGCCAACGTCCTGACTTTC. This gives the protein CASSLDPSGANVLTF.

The chain combines TRBV20-1 with TRBJ2-7, with D tentatively TRBD2 (6 bases). The V end was cut by 5 bases, the J end by 5 bases, with 22 bases between. CDR1 and CDR2 from the germline V gene are DFQATT and SNEGSKA (reference sequence). The CDR3 sequence is 15 residues long. Written as DNA, the CDR3 is TGCAGTGCTCTTGATGCTGCGGGGCTGATACACGAGCAGTACTTC. Its translation is CSALDAAGLIHEQYF.

This sequence joins TRBV6-2 or TRBV6-3 and TRBJ1-5, with 7 bases that match TRBD1. Trimming at V came to 7 bases and at J to 6 bases, leaving 9 bases not matched to a gene. Germline lookup yields CDR1 MNHEY and CDR2 SVGEGT. The CDR3 consists of 14 residues. The CDR3 DNA follows: TGTGCCAGCAAGAACTCACAGGGGACTCAGCCCCAGCATTTT. Its translation is CASKNSQGTQPQHF.

The chain links TRBV24-1 to TRBJ2-3, with 13 positions matching TRBD2. This CDR3 is built from 21 residues. CDR1 and CDR2 (germline): KGHDR, SFDVKD. Trimming removed 2 bases from V and 1 base from J; junction bases left unmatched: 14. CDR3 bases: TGTGCCACCAGTGATTCCTGGACTAGCGGGAGTGGGGTACGAGGCACAGATACGCAGTATTTT. Its protein product is CATSDSWTSGSGVRGTDTQYF.

In its sample, this clonotype was seen a few times. The chain uses TRBV20-1 and TRBJ1-1; 8 nucleotides line up with TRBD1. V dropped 3 bases and J dropped 3; count of bases not matched to a gene: 6. CDR3 length equals 14 residues. Germline assignment: CDR1 DFQATT and CDR2 SNEGSKA (reference sequence). The CDR3 loop reads CSARGDRTDTEAFF. Here the CDR3 DNA reads TGCAGTGCTAGGGGGGACAGGACGGACACTGAAGCTTTCTTT.

V is TRBV20-1 and J is TRBJ2-2; D is unclear. The germline V and J ends were trimmed by 1 base and 5 bases, with 14 bases remaining between them. This CDR3 comprises 15 residues. Germline CDR1 is DFQATT and CDR2 is SNEGSKA (reference sequence). The CDR3 bases are TGCAGTGCTAGAGGACTGATTCGCTGGACCGGGGAGCTGTTTTTT. The encoded protein is CSARGLIRWTGELFF.

The V and J genes are TRBV6-4 and TRBJ2-3, with 7 bases that match TRBD1. The CDR3 has 14 residues. V shed 3 bases and J 0 bases; nucleotides not matched to a gene: 0. Germline V gene sequence: CDR1 MRHNA, CDR2 SNTAGT. The CDR3 nucleotides are TGTGCCAGCAGTGAGGGACAGAGCACAGATACGCAGTATTTT. This gives the protein CASSEGQSTDTQYF.

V gene TRBV6-2 or TRBV6-3 combines with J gene TRBJ2-2; D is possibly TRBD1 (7 bases). In germline, CDR1 is MNHEY, CDR2 SVGEGT. CDR3 size: 13 residues. V lost 7 bases and J 9 bases, leaving 15 bases between the germline ends. The CDR3 is CASNQGGVRELFF. CDR3 coding DNA: TGTGCCAGCAATCAGGGGGGAGTCAGGGAGCTGTTTTTT.

This clonotype was observed a handful of times. The chain is built from TRBV7-2 and TRBJ1-2; D is unresolved. CDR3 length: 10 residues. Trimming removed 4 bases from V and 8 bases from J, with 5 bases in between. Germline V lookup: CDR1 SGHTA, CDR2 FQGNSA. CDR3 amino acids: CASSSPGYTF. The CDR3 bases are TGTGCCAGCAGCTCCCCAGGCTACACCTTC.

The J gene is TRBJ2-3, the V gene TRBV28; the match to TRBD2 covers 8 bases. CDR3 length equals 15 residues. With 6 bases clipped from V and 4 bases from J, the junction kept 9 bases outside the gene matches. CDR1 and CDR2 from the germline V gene are MDHEN and SYDVKM. CDR3 region: CASSPAGAQADTQYF. Written as DNA, the CDR3 is TGTGCCAGCAGCCCAGCGGGGGCTCAGGCAGATACGCAGTATTTT. Complete variable domain (other parts from reference TRBV28 and TRBJ2-3): DVKVTQSSRYLVKRTGEKVFLECVQDMDHENMFWYRQDPGLGLRLIYFSYDVKMKEKGDIPEGYSVSREKKERFSLILESASTNQTSMYLCASSPAGAQADTQYFGPGTRLTVL.

The V call is TRBV7-2, the J call TRBJ1-6; 8 bases align to TRBD1. Germline lookup yields CDR1 SGHTA and CDR2 FQGNSA. The CDR3 runs to 15 residues. Trimming removed 4 bases from V and 7 bases from J; junction bases left unmatched: 6. The CDR3 nucleotides are TGTGCCAGCAGCTCCCAGGGGGCCGCAAATTCACCCCTCCACTTT. Translation: CASSSQGAANSPLHF.

This chain links TRBV11-2 with TRBJ2-1; TRBD2 is a possible D gene (6 bases). The V end lost 1 base, the J end lost 9 bases, and 16 bases lay between the germline ends. The CDR3 sequence is 15 residues long. Germline loops: CDR1 SGHAT, CDR2 FQNNGV. CDR3 loop: CASSLVPGVSSEQFF. The CDR3 bases are TGTGCCAGCAGCTTAGTTCCGGGAGTATCTAGTGAGCAGTTCTTC. The full variable domain, with the rest looked up from reference TRBV11-2 and TRBJ2-1, is EAGVAQSPRYKIIEKRQSVAFWCNPISGHATLYWYQQILGQGPKLLIQFQNNGVVDDSQLPKDRFSAERLKGVDSTLKIQPAKLEDSAVYLCASSLVPGVSSEQFFGPGTRLTVL.

This clonotype was counted a single time. The chain is built from TRBV30 and TRBJ2-7; TRBD1 aligns across 10 bases. Germline V gives CDR1 GTSNPN, CDR2 SVGIG (reference sequence). V lost 3 bases and J lost 2; bases outside the gene matches: 4. The CDR3 runs to 14 residues. The CDR3 DNA follows: TGTGCCTGGAGCTCCGGGACAGGGGCCTACGAGCAGTACTTC. Its translation: CAWSSGTGAYEQYF.

This clonotype showed up just a few times. The rearrangement links TRBV20-1 to TRBJ2-2, with 9 bases fitting TRBD2. The CDR3 runs 16 residues. Germline CDR1 reads DFQATT; CDR2 reads SNEGSKA (reference sequence). V shed 0 bases, J shed 7 bases, and the junction held 9 bases outside the gene matches. The CDR3 DNA reads TGCAGTGCTAGAGATGTGTCTAGCGGGACGAACGGGGAGCTGTTTTTT. This gives the protein CSARDVSSGTNGELFF.

The chain is built from TRBV28 and TRBJ2-7; possible D gene TRBD1, 5 bases. Looked up from germline, CDR1 is MDHEN and CDR2 is SYDVKM. V was clipped by 3 bases and J by 6 bases, with 15 bases between them. This CDR3 has 14 amino acids. CDR3 loop: CASSLALRGREQYF. CDR3 DNA sequence: TGTGCCAGCAGTTTGGCTCTTAGGGGTCGCGAGCAGTACTTC.

The rearrangement links TRBV24-1 to TRBJ2-3; 9 bases align to TRBD1. The CDR3 has 17 residues. V shed 3 bases, J shed 3 bases, and the junction held 9 bases outside the gene matches. Germline lookup yields CDR1 KGHDR and CDR2 SFDVKD. The CDR3 bases are TGTGCCACCAGTGATCTGACAGGGGGTAGGACGACAGATACGCAGTATTTT. This encodes CATSDLTGGRTTDTQYF.

This chain joins TRBV4-3 and TRBJ1-3; D gene uncertain. Germline V gives CDR1 LGHNA, CDR2 YSLEER. Trimming removed 1 base from V and 0 bases from J, with 13 bases in between. The CDR3 sequence is 17 residues long. CDR3 sequence: CASSQASSRISGNTIYF. CDR3 bases: TGCGCCAGCAGCCAAGCCTCGTCAAGGATCTCTGGAAACACCATATATTTT.

The chain carries TRBV7-2 and TRBJ2-2; D not resolved. Per the germline V gene, CDR1 is SGHTA and CDR2 is FQGNSA. The CDR3 is 15 amino acids. V was pared by 5 bases and J by 1 base, with 11 bases between. In DNA, the CDR3 is TGTGCCAGCAGCCCCATCCCACAGAACACCGGGGAGCTGTTTTTT. This encodes CASSPIPQNTGELFF.

This chain connects TRBV4-2 to TRBJ1-1, with D possibly being TRBD1 (5 bases). This CDR3 comprises 15 residues. The ends were cut back, 6 bases at V and 0 bases at J, with 14 bases in the middle. The germline V gene has CDR1 LGHNA and CDR2 YNFKEQ. CDR3 protein: CASRHPGQMNTEAFF. The CDR3 nucleotides read TGTGCCAGCAGGCACCCGGGGCAAATGAACACTGAAGCTTTCTTT.

This chain uses TRBV20-1 with TRBJ1-2; 7 nucleotides line up with TRBD1. Germline loops: CDR1 DFQATT, CDR2 SNEGSKA (reference sequence). This CDR3 contains 15 residues. Trimming at V came to 0 bases and at J to 2 bases, leaving 6 bases not matched to a gene. CDR3 in DNA: TGCAGTGCTAGAGATCGGGCAGGGGGAAACTATGGCTACACCTTC. This codes for CSARDRAGGNYGYTF.

V usage is TRBV5-1 and J usage is TRBJ1-2; D call uncertain. With 1 base removed from V and 6 bases from J, the gap between germline ends came to 10 bases. The V gene's germline CDR1 is SGHRS and CDR2 YFSETQ. This CDR3 is 13 amino acids long. DNA for the CDR3: TGCGCCAGCAGCTTGCAGGACGTCAATGGCTACACCTTC. Translation: CASSLQDVNGYTF. Full variable domain (remainder filled in from reference TRBV5-1 and TRBJ1-2): KAGVTQTPRYLIKTRGQQVTLSCSPISGHRSVSWYQQTPGQGLQFLFEYFSETQRNKGNFPGRFSGRQFSNSRSEMNVSTLELGDSALYLCASSLQDVNGYTFGSGTRLTVV.

The chain joins TRBV7-2 to TRBJ1-5, with D possibly matching TRBD1 (5 bases). V lost 1 base, J lost 6 bases, and 16 bases lay in between. From germline, CDR1 is SGHTA and CDR2 FQGNSA. CDR3 length: 16 amino acids. The CDR3 DNA reads as TGTGCCAGCAGCTTAGAGGTATGGGGGTTCGGTCAGCCCCAGCATTTT. Protein product: CASSLEVWGFGQPQHF.

The chain carries TRBV6-1 and TRBJ1-5; D is uncertain. Germline-derived CDR1 and CDR2 are MNHNS and SASEGT. V lost 2 bases, J lost 2 bases, and 10 bases lay in between. This CDR3 contains 15 residues. CDR3 sequence (DNA): TGTGCCAGCAGTGAATTTCTCGGGGGCAATCAGCCCCAGCATTTT. Protein: CASSEFLGGNQPQHF.

This rearrangement joins TRBV12-3 or TRBV12-4 to TRBJ2-7; D may match TRBD1 or TRBD2 (5 bases each). The CDR3 totals 14 residues. V lost 3 bases, J lost 1 base, and 10 bases lay in between. The DNA of the CDR3 is TGTGCCAGCAGTTTCCGGGACGGTTCCTACGAGCAGTACTTC. It translates to CASSFRDGSYEQYF.

Only one count was recorded for this clonotype. The V gene is TRBV12-3 or TRBV12-4, the J gene TRBJ2-3; D uncertain. This CDR3 has 11 residues. V lost 7 bases, J lost 5 bases, and 7 bases lay in between. CDR3 in DNA: TGTGCCAGCACCCCACGAGATACGCAGTATTTT. Amino acid sequence: CASTPRDTQYF.

V and J are TRBV10-1 and TRBJ2-5; 8 bases match TRBD2. Germline CDR1 reads WNHNN; CDR2 reads SYGVQD (reference sequence). The CDR3 spans 15 residues. Germline trimming cut 1 base from V and 4 bases from J; bases unmatched to any gene: 5. CDR3 DNA: TGCGCCAGCAGTGAGTTTGCTAGCGGGTTAGAGACCCAGTACTTC. It codes for CASSEFASGLETQYF.